The 20 T cell receptor beta chains presented below share a single source sample, sequenced in a study of T cells in Graves' hyperthyroidism and ophthalmopathy. The investigators amplified TCR beta CDR3 regions from RNA transcripts. Initially, a first-round RT-PCR of the TCR CDR3 employed the HTBI primer set. MiXCR was run by TCRdb on the multiplex PCR reads, yielding one entry per CDR3 protein. The sample has hundreds of thousands of distinct CDR3 sequences; approximately 15% are singletons. Sequenced: blood. Receptors originate from a woman aged 18-29 years with Graves' hyperthyroidism.

The sample holds many counts of this clonotype. The rearrangement joins TRBV2 to TRBJ2-7; D is unclear. The length of the CDR3 is 15 residues. The V end lost 1 base, the J end lost 2 bases, and 12 bases lay between the germline ends. The germline gives CDR1 SNHLY, CDR2 FYNNEI. DNA for the CDR3: TGTGCCAGCAGTGAAGTAGGCTGGAGCACCTACGAGCAGTACTTC. It is translated as CASSEVGWSTYEQYF.

This chain uses TRBV30 with TRBJ2-3; D is unresolved. Germline values: CDR1 GTSNPN, CDR2 SVGIG (reference sequence). CDR3 length equals 11 residues. Trimming removed 2 bases at V and 7 bases at J, with 7 bases between. CDR3 residues: CAWSHGHTQYF. In DNA, the CDR3 is TGTGCCTGGAGTCACGGTCATACGCAGTATTTT.

The rearrangement uses TRBV19 and TRBJ2-4, with D uncertain. V was pared by 0 bases and J by 6 bases, with 9 bases between. CDR3 size: 14 residues. CDR1 LNHDA and CDR2 SQIVND come from the germline V gene (reference sequence). The CDR3: CASSIDGDLNIQYF. The CDR3, as DNA: TGTGCCAGTAGTATAGACGGAGACCTAAACATTCAGTACTTC.

This clonotype has just a few counts. The J gene is TRBJ2-5, the V gene TRBV20-1; TRBD2 aligns across 10 bases. Germline V gene sequence: CDR1 DFQATT, CDR2 SNEGSKA (reference sequence). The CDR3 length is 18 residues. Trimming removed 3 bases from V and 5 bases from J; junction bases left unmatched: 18. The CDR3 DNA sequence: TGCAGTGCTAGGTTGAGCGGGAGGGCCGGTTCTTATATGGAGACCCAGTACTTC. Amino acid sequence: CSARLSGRAGSYMETQYF.

This clonotype showed up many times. This chain joins TRBV11-1 and TRBJ2-3; TRBD1 is a possible D gene (5 bases). Per the germline V gene, CDR1 is SGHAT and CDR2 is FQDESV (reference sequence). Between the trimmed V and J ends, which lost 1 base and 4 bases, there was a span of 6 bases. The CDR3 is made up of 13 amino acids. This CDR3 is CASSLEGPDTQYF. DNA for the CDR3: TGTGCCAGCAGCTTAGAGGGGCCAGATACGCAGTATTTT.

The table lists this clonotype with a few counts. A much larger clone is a single base away; this may be a read error. This rearrangement joins TRBV3-1 to TRBJ1-2; D not resolved. This CDR3 has 13 residues. Per the germline V gene, CDR1 is LGHDT and CDR2 is YNNKEL (reference sequence). CDR3: CASSPADNYDYTF. The DNA of the CDR3 is TGTGCCAGCAGCCCGGCTGATAACTATGACTACACCTTC.

The gene calls are TRBV7-9 and TRBJ2-3; 8 nucleotides align to TRBD1. Germline V gene lookup returns CDR1 SEHNR and CDR2 FQNEAQ (reference sequence). This CDR3 region has 14 residues. The V segment lost 8 bases and the J segment 1 base; nucleotides outside the gene matches: 5. CDR3 DNA: TGTGCCAGCGCGGGACAGGTGGGCACAGATACGCAGTATTTT. This encodes CASAGQVGTDTQYF.

This clonotype was detected ten times or more. The J gene is TRBJ1-5, the V gene TRBV20-1; 8 bases map to TRBD1. Germline assignment: CDR1 DFQATT and CDR2 SNEGSKA (reference sequence). J lost 2 bases, V lost 2 bases, and 5 bases had no gene match. The CDR3 length is 15 residues. CDR3 nucleotides: TGCAGTGCTAGACGCGGGACAGGAGGCAATCAGCCCCAGCATTTT. Protein sequence: CSARRGTGGNQPQHF.

This clonotype turned up a few times. The chain uses TRBV20-1 and TRBJ2-7, with 13 bases fitting TRBD2. J was trimmed by 2 bases and V by 6 bases; bases with no gene match: 10. There are 16 residues in the CDR3. From germline, CDR1 is DFQATT and CDR2 SNEGSKA (reference sequence). The CDR3 bases are TGCAGTGCACTAACACGGGGACTAGCGGGAACCTACGAGCAGTACTTC. Its protein is CSALTRGLAGTYEQYF.

At least ten counts were recorded for this clonotype. This rearrangement joins TRBV5-6 to TRBJ2-7; possibly TRBD2 for D (6 bases). The CDR3 is 15 residues long. The V gene lost 4 bases and the J gene lost 8 bases, with 22 bases spanning the gap. CDR1 and CDR2 from the germline V gene are SGHDT and YYEEEE. The CDR3 reads CASSRGRRADTQQYF. The CDR3 DNA is TGTGCCAGCAGCCGGGGGAGGAGAGCAGACACGCAGCAGTACTTC. Complete variable domain (other parts from reference TRBV5-6 and TRBJ2-7): DAGVTQSPTHLIKTRGQQVTLRCSPKSGHDTVSWYQQALGQGPQFIFQYYEEEERQRGNFPDRFSGHQFPNYSSELNVNALLLGDSALYLCASSRGRRADTQQYFGPGTRLTVT.

Ten or more counts support this clonotype. The chain combines TRBV7-6 with TRBJ2-3, with D perhaps TRBD2 (6 bases). CDR3 length: 16 residues. CDR1 is SGHVS and CDR2 is FNYEAQ in the germline V gene. V was shortened by 1 base and J by 0 bases, with 11 bases between the two germline ends. The CDR3 here is CASSLGVGTSTDTQYF. DNA for the CDR3: TGTGCCAGCAGCTTAGGAGTCGGGACTAGCACAGATACGCAGTATTTT.

The table lists this clonotype with many counts. V gene TRBV3-1 combines with J gene TRBJ2-2, with 7 bases lining up with TRBD2. V shed 3 bases and J 2 bases; nucleotides not matched to a gene: 6. CDR3 size: 16 residues. The germline V gene has CDR1 LGHDT and CDR2 YNNKEL (reference sequence). CDR3 sequence (DNA): TGTGCCAGCAGCCAGTTGAGCGGGACTAACACCGGGGAGCTGTTTTTT. Translating it yields CASSQLSGTNTGELFF.

The chain combines TRBV7-9 with TRBJ1-1, with D possibly TRBD1 on 6 matching bases. Germline V gene data show CDR1 as SEHNR and CDR2 as FQNEAQ (reference sequence). The CDR3 extends over 17 amino acids. Trimming shortened V by 5 bases and J by 6 bases, and 25 bases separated the two germline ends. The CDR3 spells CASSAASLGAPIAEAFF. CDR3 nucleotide sequence: TGTGCCAGCAGCGCCGCCTCCTTGGGGGCACCCATCGCTGAAGCTTTCTTT. Full variable domain (outside the CDR3, taken from reference TRBV7-9 and TRBJ1-1): DTGVSQNPRHKITKRGQNVTFRCDPISEHNRLYWYRQTLGQGPEFLTYFQNEAQLEKSRLLSDRFSAERPKGSFSTLEIQRTEQGDSAMYLCASSAASLGAPIAEAFFGQGTRLTVV.

A few counts support this clonotype. The chain uses TRBV4-1 and TRBJ2-7; 8 bases are shared with TRBD1. CDR3 size: 15 residues. J was trimmed by 2 bases and V by 4 bases; bases with no gene match: 7. Per germline, CDR1 MGHRA and CDR2 YSYEKL. The CDR3 loop is CASSLSGGLTYEQYF. The CDR3, as DNA: TGCGCCAGCAGCCTGTCAGGGGGCCTCACCTACGAGCAGTACTTC.

The V call is TRBV5-1, the J call TRBJ2-2, with D possibly being TRBD1 (5 bases). Trimming cost V 0 bases and J 4 bases, with 16 bases left between them. Germline CDR1 and CDR2: SGHRS and YFSETQ. This CDR3 has 17 amino acids. CDR3 region: CASSLGPGPSGTGELFF. As DNA, the CDR3 is TGCGCCAGCAGCTTGGGTCCAGGGCCATCGGGCACCGGGGAGCTGTTTTTT.

This clonotype was found a few times. The J gene is TRBJ1-2, the V gene TRBV20-1; tentatively, D is TRBD1 (5 bases). The CDR3 runs 13 residues. V was trimmed by 1 base and J by 2 bases, leaving 8 bases between them. CDR1 and CDR2 from the germline V gene are DFQATT and SNEGSKA (reference sequence). The CDR3 is CSARGDRNYGYTF. DNA for the CDR3: TGCAGTGCTAGAGGCGACAGAAACTATGGCTACACCTTC.

This clonotype occurred many times. The chain is built from TRBV20-1 and TRBJ2-7; 7 bases align to TRBD2. The germline V gene encodes CDR1 DFQATT and CDR2 SNEGSKA (reference sequence). CDR3 length equals 14 residues. V was pared by 3 bases and J by 2 bases, with 7 bases of the junction left unmatched. The CDR3 bases are TGCAGTGCTAGCTTCCAGCGGGGTCCCTACGAGCAGTACTTC. This translates into CSASFQRGPYEQYF.

This clonotype has at least ten counts. The rearrangement joins TRBV20-1 to TRBJ2-1, with no clear D. The germline V and J ends were trimmed by 1 base and 6 bases, with 19 bases remaining between them. In germline, CDR1 is DFQATT, CDR2 SNEGSKA (reference sequence). The CDR3 totals 16 residues. The CDR3: CSARVIIGDFPNEQFF. As DNA, the CDR3 is TGCAGTGCTAGAGTAATAATTGGAGACTTCCCCAATGAGCAGTTCTTC.

The chain joins TRBV6-1 to TRBJ2-1; a possible D gene is TRBD1 (6 bases). The CDR3 is 16 residues long. The germline V gene has CDR1 MNHNS and CDR2 SASEGT. Trimming shortened V by 6 bases and J by 2 bases, and 17 bases separated the two germline ends. Here the CDR3 reads CASSPNQGTPYNEQFF. CDR3 bases: TGTGCCAGCAGCCCGAACCAGGGGACACCCTACAATGAGCAGTTCTTC.

This clonotype was seen a handful of times. The chain is built from TRBV19 and TRBJ1-4; D is uncertain. V was pared by 3 bases and J by 0 bases, with 14 bases between. The CDR3 length is 17 residues. In germline, CDR1 is LNHDA, CDR2 SQIVND (reference sequence). The CDR3, as DNA: TGTGCCAGTAGTATCCCGGGAGGCGCTCCAACTAATGAAAAACTGTTTTTT. It yields the protein CASSIPGGAPTNEKLFF.